This T cell receptor beta chain emerged from a study of graft-versus-host responses after intestinal transplantation. The table came from immunoSEQ multiplex PCR; TCRdb's copy has only in-frame clones and leaves some out. The repertoire includes under 150,000 clones, 85% to 95% of them detected once, and more than 2.5% sits in the top ten. A remark on this clone: Its antigen is not identified.

This TCR was recovered from a human donor who received an intestinal transplant. The specimen comprised unstimulated CD8+ T cells sorted from spleen or lymph node cells, sampled before intestinal transplant.

CDR3 amino acids: CASSQAHPLTGLYGYTF. CDR3 DNA: TGTGCCAGCAGCCAAGCGCACCCTCTGACAGGGTTATATGGCTACACCTTC. This chain joins TRBV28 and TRBJ1-2; 7 bases map to TRBD1. The CDR3 runs 17 residues. Germline V gene lookup returns CDR1 MDHEN and CDR2 SYDVKM. The V gene end was trimmed by 6 bases and the J gene end by 5 bases; junction bases not matched to a gene: 18.